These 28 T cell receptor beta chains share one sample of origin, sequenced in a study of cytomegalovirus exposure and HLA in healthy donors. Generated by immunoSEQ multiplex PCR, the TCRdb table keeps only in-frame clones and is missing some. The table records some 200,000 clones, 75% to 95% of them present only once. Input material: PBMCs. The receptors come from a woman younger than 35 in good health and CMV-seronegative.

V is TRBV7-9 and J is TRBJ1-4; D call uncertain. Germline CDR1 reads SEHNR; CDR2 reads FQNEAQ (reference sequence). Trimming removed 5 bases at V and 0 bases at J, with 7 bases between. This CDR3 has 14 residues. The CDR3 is CASSRGTTNEKLFF. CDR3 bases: TGTGCCAGCAGCCGCGGGACAACTAATGAAAAACTGTTTTTT.

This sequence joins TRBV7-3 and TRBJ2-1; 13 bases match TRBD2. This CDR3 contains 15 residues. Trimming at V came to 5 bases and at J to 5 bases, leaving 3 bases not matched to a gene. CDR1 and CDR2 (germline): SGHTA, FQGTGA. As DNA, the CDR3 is TGTGCCAGCAGCGTAGGACTAGCGGGGGACAATGAGCAGTTCTTC. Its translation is CASSVGLAGDNEQFF.

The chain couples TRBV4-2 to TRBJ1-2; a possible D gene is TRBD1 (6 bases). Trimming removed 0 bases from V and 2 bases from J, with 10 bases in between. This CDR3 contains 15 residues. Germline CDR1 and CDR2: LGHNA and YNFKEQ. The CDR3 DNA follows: TGTGCCAGCAGCCAAGATGCCCAGGGGAACTATGGCTACACCTTC. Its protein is CASSQDAQGNYGYTF.

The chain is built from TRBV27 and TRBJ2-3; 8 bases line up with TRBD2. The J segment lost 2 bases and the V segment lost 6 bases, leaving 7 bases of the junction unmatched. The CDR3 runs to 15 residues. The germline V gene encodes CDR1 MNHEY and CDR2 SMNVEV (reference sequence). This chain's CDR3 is CASRTLADFTDTQYF. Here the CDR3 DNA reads TGTGCCAGCAGAACACTAGCGGATTTCACAGATACGCAGTATTTT.

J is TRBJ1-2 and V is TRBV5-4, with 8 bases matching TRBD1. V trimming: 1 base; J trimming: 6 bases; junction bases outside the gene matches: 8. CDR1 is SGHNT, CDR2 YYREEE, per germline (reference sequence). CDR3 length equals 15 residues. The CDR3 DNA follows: TGTGCCAGCAGCTTGACGGACAGGGCGGCGCATGGCTACACCTTC. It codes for CASSLTDRAAHGYTF. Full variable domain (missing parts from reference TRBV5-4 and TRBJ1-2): ETGVTQSPTHLIKTRGQQVTLRCSSQSGHNTVSWYQQALGQGPQFIFQYYREEENGRGNFPPRFSGLQFPNYSSELNVNALELDDSALYLCASSLTDRAAHGYTFGSGTRLTVV.

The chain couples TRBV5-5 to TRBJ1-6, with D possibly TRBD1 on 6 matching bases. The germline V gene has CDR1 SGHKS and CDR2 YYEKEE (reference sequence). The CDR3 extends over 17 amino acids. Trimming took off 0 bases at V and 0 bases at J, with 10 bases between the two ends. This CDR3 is CASSLEDRSSYNSPLHF. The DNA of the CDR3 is TGTGCCAGCAGCTTGGAAGACAGGAGCTCCTATAATTCACCCCTCCACTTT.

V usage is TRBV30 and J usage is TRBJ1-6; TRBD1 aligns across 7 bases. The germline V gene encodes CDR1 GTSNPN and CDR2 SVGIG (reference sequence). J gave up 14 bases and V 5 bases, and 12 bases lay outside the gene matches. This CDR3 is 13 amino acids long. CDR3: CAWLWGQQGSLHF. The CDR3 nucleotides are TGTGCCTGGTTATGGGGACAGCAAGGGTCCCTCCACTTT.

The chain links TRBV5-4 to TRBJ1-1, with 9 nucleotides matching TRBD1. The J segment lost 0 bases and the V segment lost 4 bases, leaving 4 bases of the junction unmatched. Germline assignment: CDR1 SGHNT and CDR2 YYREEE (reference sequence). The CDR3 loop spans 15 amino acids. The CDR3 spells CASSIGTGMNTEAFF. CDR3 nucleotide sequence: TGTGCCAGCAGCATCGGGACAGGGATGAACACTGAAGCTTTCTTT. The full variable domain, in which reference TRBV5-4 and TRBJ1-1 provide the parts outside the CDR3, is ETGVTQSPTHLIKTRGQQVTLRCSSQSGHNTVSWYQQALGQGPQFIFQYYREEENGRGNFPPRFSGLQFPNYSSELNVNALELDDSALYLCASSIGTGMNTEAFFGQGTRLTVV.

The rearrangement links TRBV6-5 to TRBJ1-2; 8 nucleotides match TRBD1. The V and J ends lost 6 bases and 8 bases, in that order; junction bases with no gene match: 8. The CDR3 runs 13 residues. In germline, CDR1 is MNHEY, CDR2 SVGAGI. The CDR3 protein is CASRIQGAWGYTF. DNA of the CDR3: TGTGCCAGCAGAATCCAGGGGGCCTGGGGCTACACCTTC.

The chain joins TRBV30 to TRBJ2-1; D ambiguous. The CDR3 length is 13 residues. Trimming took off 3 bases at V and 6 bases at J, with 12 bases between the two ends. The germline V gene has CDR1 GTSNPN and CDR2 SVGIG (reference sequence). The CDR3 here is CAWSPGISNEQFF. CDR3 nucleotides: TGTGCCTGGAGCCCCGGTATTAGCAATGAGCAGTTCTTC. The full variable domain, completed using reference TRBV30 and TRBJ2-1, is SQTIHQWPATLVQPVGSPLSLECTVEGTSNPNLYWYRQAAGRGLQLLFYSVGIGQISSEVPQNLSASRPQDRQFILSSKKLLLSDSGFYLCAWSPGISNEQFFGPGTRLTVL.

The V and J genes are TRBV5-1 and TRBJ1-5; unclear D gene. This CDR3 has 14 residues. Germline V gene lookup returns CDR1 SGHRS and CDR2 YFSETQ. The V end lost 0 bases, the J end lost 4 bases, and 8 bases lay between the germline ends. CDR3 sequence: CASSLGPLNQPQHF. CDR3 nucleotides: TGCGCCAGCAGCTTGGGTCCGCTAAATCAGCCCCAGCATTTT.

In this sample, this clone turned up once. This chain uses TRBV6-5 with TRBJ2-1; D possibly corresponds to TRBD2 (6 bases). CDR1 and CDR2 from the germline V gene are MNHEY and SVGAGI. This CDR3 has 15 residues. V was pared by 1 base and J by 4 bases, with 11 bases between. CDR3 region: CASSYFSGLYNEQFF. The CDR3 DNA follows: TGTGCCAGCAGTTACTTTAGCGGCCTATACAATGAGCAGTTCTTC.

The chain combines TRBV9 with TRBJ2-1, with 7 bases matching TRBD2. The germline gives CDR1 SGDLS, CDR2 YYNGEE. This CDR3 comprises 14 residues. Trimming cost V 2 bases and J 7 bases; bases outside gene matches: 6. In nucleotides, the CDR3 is TGTGCCAGCAGCGTTACGGGAGGCGCAAATGAGCAGTTCTTC. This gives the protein CASSVTGGANEQFF.

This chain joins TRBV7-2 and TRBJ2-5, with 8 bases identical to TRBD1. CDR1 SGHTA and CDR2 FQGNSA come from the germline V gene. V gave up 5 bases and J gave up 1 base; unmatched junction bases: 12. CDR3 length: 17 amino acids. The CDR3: CASSLLGTGGLQETQYF. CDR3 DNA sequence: TGTGCCAGCAGCCTCCTCGGAACAGGGGGTCTCCAAGAGACCCAGTACTTC.

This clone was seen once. The DNA for the CDR3 is TGTGCCAGCAACCCCACGGGGGGAGGGGAGCAGTACTTC. Its translation is CASNPTGGGEQYF. The J gene is TRBJ2-7, the V gene TRBV6-5; 7 nucleotides match TRBD2. The CDR3 loop spans 13 amino acids. Germline loops: CDR1 MNHEY, CDR2 SVGAGI. J lost 7 bases, V lost 7 bases, and 10 bases had no gene match.

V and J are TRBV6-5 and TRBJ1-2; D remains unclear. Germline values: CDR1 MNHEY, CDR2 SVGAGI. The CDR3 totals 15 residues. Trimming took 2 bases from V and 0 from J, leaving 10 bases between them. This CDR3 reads CASSYLTPANYGYTF. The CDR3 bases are TGTGCCAGCAGTTACCTCACTCCCGCTAACTATGGCTACACCTTC.

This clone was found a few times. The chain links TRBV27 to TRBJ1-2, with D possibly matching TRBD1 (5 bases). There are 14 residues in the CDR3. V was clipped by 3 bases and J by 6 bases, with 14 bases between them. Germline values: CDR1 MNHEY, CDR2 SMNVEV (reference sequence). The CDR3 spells CASSFRVESDGYTF. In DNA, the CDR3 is TGTGCCAGCAGTTTCAGGGTAGAATCTGATGGCTACACCTTC.

The CDR3 DNA sequence: TGTGCCAGCAGTTACGGTCCCGGAGAGCGGTACGAGCAGTACTTC. Residues: CASSYGPGERYEQYF. The chain carries TRBV6-5 and TRBJ2-7; a possible D gene is TRBD2 (5 bases). This CDR3 contains 15 residues. Germline V gene sequence: CDR1 MNHEY, CDR2 SVGAGI. V dropped 2 bases and J dropped 4 bases, with 15 bases sitting between them.

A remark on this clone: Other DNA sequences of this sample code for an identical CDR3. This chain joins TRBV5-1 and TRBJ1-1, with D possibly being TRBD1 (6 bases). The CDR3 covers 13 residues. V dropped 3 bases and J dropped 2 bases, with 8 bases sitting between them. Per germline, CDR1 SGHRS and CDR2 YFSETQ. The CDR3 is CASSSQGNTEAFF. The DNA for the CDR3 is TGCGCCAGCAGCTCACAGGGTAACACTGAAGCTTTCTTT.

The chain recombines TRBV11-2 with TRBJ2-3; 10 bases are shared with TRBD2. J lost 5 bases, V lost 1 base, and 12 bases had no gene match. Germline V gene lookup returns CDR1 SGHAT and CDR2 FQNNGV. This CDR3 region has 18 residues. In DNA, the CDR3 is TGTGCCAGCAGCTTAGGAGTTAGAGCGGGAGGGCCGGTAGATACGCAGTATTTT. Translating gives CASSLGVRAGGPVDTQYF.

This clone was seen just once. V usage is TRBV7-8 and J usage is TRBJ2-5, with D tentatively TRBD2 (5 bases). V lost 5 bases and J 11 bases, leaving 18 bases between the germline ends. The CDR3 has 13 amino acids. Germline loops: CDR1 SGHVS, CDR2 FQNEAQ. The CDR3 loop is CASSRTRWELQYF. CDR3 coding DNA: TGTGCCAGCAGCCGGACCCGATGGGAGTTGCAGTACTTC.

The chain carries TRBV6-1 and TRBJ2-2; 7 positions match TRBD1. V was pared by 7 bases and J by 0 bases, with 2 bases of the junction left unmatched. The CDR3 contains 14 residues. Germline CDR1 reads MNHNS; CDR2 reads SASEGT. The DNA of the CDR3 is TGTGCCAGCAAGGGGGCATCGAACACCGGGGAGCTGTTTTTT. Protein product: CASKGASNTGELFF.

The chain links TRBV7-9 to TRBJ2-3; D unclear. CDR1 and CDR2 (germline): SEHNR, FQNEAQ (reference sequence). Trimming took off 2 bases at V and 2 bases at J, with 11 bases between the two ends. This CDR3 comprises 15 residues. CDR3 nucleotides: TGTGCCAGCAGCTTAATCCCCATGGCCACAGATACGCAGTATTTT. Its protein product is CASSLIPMATDTQYF.

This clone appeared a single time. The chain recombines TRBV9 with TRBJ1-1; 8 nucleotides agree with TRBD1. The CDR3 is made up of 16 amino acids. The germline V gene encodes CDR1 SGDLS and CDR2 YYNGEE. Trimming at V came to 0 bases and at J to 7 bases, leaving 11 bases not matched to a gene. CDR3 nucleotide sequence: TGTGCCAGCAGCGTAGGTGGGACAGGAGATACAAGTGAAGCTTTCTTT. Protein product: CASSVGGTGDTSEAFF.

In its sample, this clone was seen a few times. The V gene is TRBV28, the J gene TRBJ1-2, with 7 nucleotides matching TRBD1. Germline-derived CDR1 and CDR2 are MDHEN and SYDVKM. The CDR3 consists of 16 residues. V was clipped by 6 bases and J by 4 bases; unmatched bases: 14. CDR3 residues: CASRIPTGAGTYGYTF. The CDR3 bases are TGTGCCAGCAGAATTCCCACAGGGGCGGGGACCTATGGCTACACCTTC.

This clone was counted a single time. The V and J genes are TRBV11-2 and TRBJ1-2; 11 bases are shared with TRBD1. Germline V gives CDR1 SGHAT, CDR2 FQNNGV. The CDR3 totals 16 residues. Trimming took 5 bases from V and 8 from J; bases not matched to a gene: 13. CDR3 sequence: CASSRWAGQGVEGYTF. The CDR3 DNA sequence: TGTGCCAGCAGCCGATGGGCGGGACAGGGGGTCGAGGGCTACACCTTC.

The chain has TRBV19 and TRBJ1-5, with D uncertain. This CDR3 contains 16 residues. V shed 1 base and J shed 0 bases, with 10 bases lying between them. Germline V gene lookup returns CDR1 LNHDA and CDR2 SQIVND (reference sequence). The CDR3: CASSIGLPVSNQPQHF. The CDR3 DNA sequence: TGTGCCAGTAGTATAGGTCTCCCAGTTAGCAATCAGCCCCAGCATTTT.

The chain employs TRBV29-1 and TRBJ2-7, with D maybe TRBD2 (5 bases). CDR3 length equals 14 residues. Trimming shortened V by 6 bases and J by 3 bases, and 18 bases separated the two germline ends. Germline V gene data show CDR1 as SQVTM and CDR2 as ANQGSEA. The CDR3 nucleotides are TGCAGCGTCGGGCCCCGGGTTGGAGGCTACGAGCAGTACTTC. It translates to CSVGPRVGGYEQYF.